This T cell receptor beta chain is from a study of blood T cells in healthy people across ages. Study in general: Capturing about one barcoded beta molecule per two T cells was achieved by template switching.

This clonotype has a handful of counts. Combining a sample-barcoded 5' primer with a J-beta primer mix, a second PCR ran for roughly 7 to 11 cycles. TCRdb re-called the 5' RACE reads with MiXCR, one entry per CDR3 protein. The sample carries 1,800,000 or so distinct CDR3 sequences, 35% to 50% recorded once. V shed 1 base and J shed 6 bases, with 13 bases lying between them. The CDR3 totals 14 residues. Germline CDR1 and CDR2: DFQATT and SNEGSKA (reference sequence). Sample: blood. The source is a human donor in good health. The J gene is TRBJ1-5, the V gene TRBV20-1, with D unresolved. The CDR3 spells CSARVPGGGQPQHF. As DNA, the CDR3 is TGCAGTGCTAGAGTACCCGGAGGAGGTCAGCCCCAGCATTTT.